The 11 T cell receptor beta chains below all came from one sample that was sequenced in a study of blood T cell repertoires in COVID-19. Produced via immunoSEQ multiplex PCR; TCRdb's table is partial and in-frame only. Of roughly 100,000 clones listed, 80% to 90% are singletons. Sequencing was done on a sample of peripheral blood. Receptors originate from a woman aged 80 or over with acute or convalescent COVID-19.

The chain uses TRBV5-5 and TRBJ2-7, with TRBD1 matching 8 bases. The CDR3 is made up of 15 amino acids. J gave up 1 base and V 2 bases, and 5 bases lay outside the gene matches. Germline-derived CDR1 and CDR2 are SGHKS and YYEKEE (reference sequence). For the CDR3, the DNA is TGTGCCAGCAGCTTCGAGACAGGGGTATCCTACGAGCAGTACTTC. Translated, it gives CASSFETGVSYEQYF.

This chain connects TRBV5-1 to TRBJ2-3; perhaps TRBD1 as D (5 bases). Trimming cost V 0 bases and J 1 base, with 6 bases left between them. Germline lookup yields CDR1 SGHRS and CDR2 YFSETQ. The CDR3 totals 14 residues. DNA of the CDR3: TGCGCCAGCAGCTTGGCCAGGGGCACAGATACGCAGTATTTT. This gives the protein CASSLARGTDTQYF. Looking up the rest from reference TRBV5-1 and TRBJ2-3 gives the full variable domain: KAGVTQTPRYLIKTRGQQVTLSCSPISGHRSVSWYQQTPGQGLQFLFEYFSETQRNKGNFPGRFSGRQFSNSRSEMNVSTLELGDSALYLCASSLARGTDTQYFGPGTRLTVL.

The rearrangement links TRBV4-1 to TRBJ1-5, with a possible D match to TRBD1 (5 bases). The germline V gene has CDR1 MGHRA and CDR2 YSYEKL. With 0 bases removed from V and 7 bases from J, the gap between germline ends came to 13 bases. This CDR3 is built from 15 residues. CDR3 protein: CASSQDLQVKQPQHF. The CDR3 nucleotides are TGCGCCAGCAGCCAAGATTTACAGGTAAAGCAGCCCCAGCATTTT.

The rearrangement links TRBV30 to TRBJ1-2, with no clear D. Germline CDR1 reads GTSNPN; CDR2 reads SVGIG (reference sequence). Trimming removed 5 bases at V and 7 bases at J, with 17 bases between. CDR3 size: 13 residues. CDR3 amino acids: CAWGKIRVGGYTF. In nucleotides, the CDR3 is TGTGCCTGGGGGAAAATCCGGGTTGGTGGCTACACCTTC. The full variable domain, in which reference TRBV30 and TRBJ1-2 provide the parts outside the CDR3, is SQTIHQWPATLVQPVGSPLSLECTVEGTSNPNLYWYRQAAGRGLQLLFYSVGIGQISSEVPQNLSASRPQDRQFILSSKKLLLSDSGFYLCAWGKIRVGGYTFGSGTRLTVV.

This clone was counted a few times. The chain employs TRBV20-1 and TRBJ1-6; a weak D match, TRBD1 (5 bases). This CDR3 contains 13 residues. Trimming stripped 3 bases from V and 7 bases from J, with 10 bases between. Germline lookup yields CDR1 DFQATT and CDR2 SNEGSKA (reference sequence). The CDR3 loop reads CSASGGGNSPLHF. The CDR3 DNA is TGCAGTGCTAGTGGGGGGGGGAATTCACCCCTCCACTTT.

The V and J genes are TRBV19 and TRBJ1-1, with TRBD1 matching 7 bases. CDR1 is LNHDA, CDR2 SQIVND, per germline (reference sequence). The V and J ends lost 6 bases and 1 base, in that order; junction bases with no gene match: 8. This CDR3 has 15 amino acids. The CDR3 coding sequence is TGTGCCAGTAGGAGTAACGGACAGGCGAACACTGAAGCTTTCTTT. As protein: CASRSNGQANTEAFF.

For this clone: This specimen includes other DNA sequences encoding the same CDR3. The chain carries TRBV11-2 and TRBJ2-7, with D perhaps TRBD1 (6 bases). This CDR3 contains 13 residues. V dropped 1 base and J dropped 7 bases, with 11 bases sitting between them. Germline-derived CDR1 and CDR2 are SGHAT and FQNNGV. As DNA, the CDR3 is TGTGCCAGCAGCTTAGGGGGGCCGTATGAGCAGTACTTC. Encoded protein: CASSLGGPYEQYF.

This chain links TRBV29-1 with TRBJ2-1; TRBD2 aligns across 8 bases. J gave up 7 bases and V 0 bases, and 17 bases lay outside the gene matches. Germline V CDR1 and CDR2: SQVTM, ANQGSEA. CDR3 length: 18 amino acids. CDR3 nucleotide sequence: TGCAGCGTTGAAGAAGGAGGGCGGGGGGCCTCGAATATTAATGAGCAGTTCTTC. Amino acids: CSVEEGGRGASNINEQFF.

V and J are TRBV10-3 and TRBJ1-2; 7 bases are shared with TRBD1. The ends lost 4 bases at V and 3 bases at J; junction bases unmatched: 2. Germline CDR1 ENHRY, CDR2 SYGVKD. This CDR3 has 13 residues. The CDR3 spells CAISGQGDYGYTF. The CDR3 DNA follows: TGTGCCATCAGTGGACAGGGTGACTATGGCTACACCTTC.

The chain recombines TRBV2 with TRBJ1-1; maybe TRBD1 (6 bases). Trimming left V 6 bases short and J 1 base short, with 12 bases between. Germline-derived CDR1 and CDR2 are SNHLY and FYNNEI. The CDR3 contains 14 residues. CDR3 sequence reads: CASSPQGRNTEAFF. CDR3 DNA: TGTGCCAGCAGCCCCCAGGGGCGGAACACTGAAGCTTTCTTT.

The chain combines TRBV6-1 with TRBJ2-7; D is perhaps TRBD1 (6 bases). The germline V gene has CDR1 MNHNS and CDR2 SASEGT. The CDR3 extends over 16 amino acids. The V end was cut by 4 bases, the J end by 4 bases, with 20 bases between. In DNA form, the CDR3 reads TGTGCCAGCAGTGGTGGTACGGGACATTTGTTTTACGAGCAGTACTTC. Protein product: CASSGGTGHLFYEQYF.